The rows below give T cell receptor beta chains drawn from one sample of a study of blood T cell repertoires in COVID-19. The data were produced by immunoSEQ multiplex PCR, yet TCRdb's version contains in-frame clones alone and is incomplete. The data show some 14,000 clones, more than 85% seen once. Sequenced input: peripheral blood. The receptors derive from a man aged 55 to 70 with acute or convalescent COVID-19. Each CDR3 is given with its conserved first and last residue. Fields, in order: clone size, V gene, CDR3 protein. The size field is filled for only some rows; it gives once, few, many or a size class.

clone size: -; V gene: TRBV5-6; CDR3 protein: CASSLGGQETQYF
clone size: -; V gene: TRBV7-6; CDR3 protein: CASSPVSAAGTEAFF
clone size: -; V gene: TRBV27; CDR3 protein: CASSPGQGLAGYTF
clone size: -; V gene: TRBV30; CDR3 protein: CAWRRDRPSSYTF
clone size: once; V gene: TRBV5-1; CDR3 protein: CASSLGPTGELFF
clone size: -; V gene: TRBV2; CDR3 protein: CASVPAGLRGNTIYF
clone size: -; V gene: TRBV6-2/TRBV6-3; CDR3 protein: CASSYPGQGNYGYTF
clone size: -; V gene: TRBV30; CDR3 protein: CATPQVYGYTF
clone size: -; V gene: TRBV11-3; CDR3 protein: CASSLWEAGELFF
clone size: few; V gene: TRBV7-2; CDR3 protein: CASSGYITGTGNTIYF
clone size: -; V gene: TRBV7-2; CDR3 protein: CASSLMTGTSGSTDTQYF
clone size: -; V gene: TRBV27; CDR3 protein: CASSNERSYEQYF
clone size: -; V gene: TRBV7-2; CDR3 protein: CASSFFVGGTSGANVLTF
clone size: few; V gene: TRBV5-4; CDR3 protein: CASRTEVSDTEAFF
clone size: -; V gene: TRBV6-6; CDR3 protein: CASRQGYEQYF
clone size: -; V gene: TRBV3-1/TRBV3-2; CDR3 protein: CASGRPYEQYF
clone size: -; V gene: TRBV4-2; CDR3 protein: CASSQQAGGSYNEQFF
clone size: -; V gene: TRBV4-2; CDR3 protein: CATTLGSGNYNEQFF
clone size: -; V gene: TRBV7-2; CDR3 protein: CASSFTGQAIYGYTF
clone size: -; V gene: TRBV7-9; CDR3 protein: CASSLATGPQWREAFF
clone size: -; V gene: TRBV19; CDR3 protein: CASSIGPGWYEQYF
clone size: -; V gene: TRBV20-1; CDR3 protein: CSASGGRGRDYGYTF
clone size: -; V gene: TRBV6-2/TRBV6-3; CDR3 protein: CASIPGGGNQPQHF
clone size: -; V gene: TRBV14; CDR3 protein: CASSLQETQYF
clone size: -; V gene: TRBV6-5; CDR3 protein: CASSYSRLVIGELFF
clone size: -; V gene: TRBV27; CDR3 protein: CASSLSPGQGGNTGELFF
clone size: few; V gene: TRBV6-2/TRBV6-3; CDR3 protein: CASSPTRQGILFF
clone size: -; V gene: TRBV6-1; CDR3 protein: CASSETGGWAKNIQYF
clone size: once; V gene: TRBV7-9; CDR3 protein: CASSPLPGQTYEQYF
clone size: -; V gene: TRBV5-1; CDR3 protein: CASSLSDRVRVTF
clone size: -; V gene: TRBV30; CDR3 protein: CAWSLARNYGYTF
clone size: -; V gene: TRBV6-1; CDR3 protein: CASSEGRGLETQYF
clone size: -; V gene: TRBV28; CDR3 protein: CASSIGGTGGQPQHF
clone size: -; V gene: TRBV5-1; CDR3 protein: CATSTSGSTNEQYF
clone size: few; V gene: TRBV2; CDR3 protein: CASGGFGNQPQHF
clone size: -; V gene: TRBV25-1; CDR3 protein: CASSEFGQGYEKLFF
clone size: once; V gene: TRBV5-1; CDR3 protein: CASSSRMTSGSSDTQYF
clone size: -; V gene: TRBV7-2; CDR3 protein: CASSLVTVDTQYF
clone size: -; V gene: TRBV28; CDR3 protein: CASSDRGRDEKLFF
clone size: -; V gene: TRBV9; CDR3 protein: CASSVGASSMETQYF
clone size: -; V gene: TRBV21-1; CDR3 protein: CASSKDPSGSMSGELFF
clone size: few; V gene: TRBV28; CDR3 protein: CASRARTLTSYEQYF
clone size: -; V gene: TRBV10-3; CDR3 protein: CANAPGREAGETQYF
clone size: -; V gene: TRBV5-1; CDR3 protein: CASSLSLAAYNEQFF
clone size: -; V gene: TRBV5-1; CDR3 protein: CASSLEPGRAGELFF